This entry lists 2 T cell receptor beta chains sequenced from one sample in a study of cytomegalovirus exposure and HLA in healthy donors. Assay used: immunoSEQ multiplex PCR; TCRdb lists only in-frame clones, some missing. The data contain 150,000 or so clones, about 86% of them seen just once; the ten biggest clones take up around 2.1%. Sample: PBMCs. All receptors derive from a human donor in good health.

V usage is TRBV7-2 and J usage is TRBJ2-6; D remains ambiguous. Germline CDR1 is SGHTA and CDR2 is FQGNSA. V gave up 2 bases and J gave up 0 bases, with 8 bases separating them. The CDR3 is 16 amino acids. DNA for the CDR3: TGTGCCAGCAGCTTATTAGGAGTCTCTGGGGCCAACGTCCTGACTTTC. Its protein is CASSLLGVSGANVLTF.

The chain carries TRBV6-1 and TRBJ2-5, with a possible D match to TRBD2 (5 bases). CDR1 and CDR2 from the germline V gene are MNHNS and SASEGT. The CDR3 length is 13 residues. V was trimmed by 2 bases and J by 9 bases, leaving 13 bases between them. CDR3 in amino acids: CASSERGGLSQYF. The DNA for the CDR3 is TGTGCCAGCAGTGAACGGGGTGGGTTGTCCCAGTACTTC.